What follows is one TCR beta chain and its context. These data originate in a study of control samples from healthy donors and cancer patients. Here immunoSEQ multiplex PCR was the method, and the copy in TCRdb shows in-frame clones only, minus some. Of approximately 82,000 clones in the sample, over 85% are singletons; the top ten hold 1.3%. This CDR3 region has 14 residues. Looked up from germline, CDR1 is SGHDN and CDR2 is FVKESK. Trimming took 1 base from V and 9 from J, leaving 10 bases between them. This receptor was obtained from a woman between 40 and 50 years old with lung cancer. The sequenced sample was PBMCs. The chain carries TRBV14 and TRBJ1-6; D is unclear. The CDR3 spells CASSQVWGGSPLHF. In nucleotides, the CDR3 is TGTGCCAGCAGCCAAGTCTGGGGAGGTTCACCCCTCCACTTT.